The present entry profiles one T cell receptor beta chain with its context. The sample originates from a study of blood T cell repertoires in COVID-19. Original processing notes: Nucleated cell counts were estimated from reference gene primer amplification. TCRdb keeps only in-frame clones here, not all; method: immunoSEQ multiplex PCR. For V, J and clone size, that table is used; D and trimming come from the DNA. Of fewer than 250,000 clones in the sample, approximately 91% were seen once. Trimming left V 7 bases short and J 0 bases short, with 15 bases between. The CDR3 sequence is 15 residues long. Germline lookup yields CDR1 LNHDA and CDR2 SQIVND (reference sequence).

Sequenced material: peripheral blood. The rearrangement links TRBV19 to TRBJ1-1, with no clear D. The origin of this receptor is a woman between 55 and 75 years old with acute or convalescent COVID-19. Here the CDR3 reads CASKKSNSLNTEAFF. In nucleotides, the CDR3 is TGTGCCAGTAAAAAGTCTAACAGTCTGAACACTGAAGCTTTCTTT.